The 10 T cell receptor beta chains given below trace back to one sample, sequenced in a study of shared clonotypes between healthy human individuals. Here immunoSEQ multiplex PCR was the method, and the copy in TCRdb shows in-frame clones only, minus some. Here the sample spans 470,000 or so clones, about 72% being singletons. Sequenced input: PBMCs. The source is a woman aged 40 to 49 in good health. Some clones in this sample may be carry-over from other donors' samples.

The chain couples TRBV2 to TRBJ2-1; 13 nucleotides align to TRBD2. This CDR3 contains 15 residues. Germline lookup yields CDR1 SNHLY and CDR2 FYNNEI. V lost 5 bases, J lost 4 bases, and 2 bases stayed unmatched. CDR3: CASSLLAGGYNEQFF. Written as DNA, the CDR3 is TGTGCCAGCAGTCTACTAGCGGGAGGGTACAATGAGCAGTTCTTC.

On this clone itself: A much larger clone sits a single nucleotide away, making a read error possible. The same CDR3 also results from other DNA sequences found in this sample. The chain has TRBV29-1 and TRBJ1-2; D is ambiguous. CDR3 length: 9 amino acids. Germline CDR1 reads SQVTM; CDR2 reads ANQGSEA. CDR3 sequence reads: CSVVKGYTF. The CDR3 DNA reads TGTAGCGTTGTAAAGGGCTACACCTTC.

The CDR3 region has the DNA TGCGCCACGGGCCCCGGGATCTCCTACGAGCAGTACTTC. Amino acids: CATGPGISYEQYF. The chain employs TRBV10-2 and TRBJ2-7, with D possibly matching TRBD2 (5 bases). The V gene's germline CDR1 is WSHSY and CDR2 SAAADI. Trimming took off 10 bases at V and 0 bases at J, with 13 bases between the two ends. CDR3 size: 13 residues.

The chain is built from TRBV19 and TRBJ2-7, with 9 bases fitting TRBD1. The junction had 8 bases not matched to a gene; V was cut back by 3 bases and J by 5 bases. The CDR3 is made up of 15 amino acids. CDR1 and CDR2 (germline): LNHDA, SQIVND (reference sequence). The CDR3 bases are TGTGCCAGTAGTATCCCTGACAGGGGGTTCCACGAGCAGTACTTC. Translating gives CASSIPDRGFHEQYF.

The gene calls are TRBV29-1 and TRBJ1-2, with TRBD1 identical over 12 bases. Germline V gives CDR1 SQVTM, CDR2 ANQGSEA. This CDR3 region has 12 residues. With V trimmed by 6 bases and J by 4 bases, 0 bases remained unmatched. Here the CDR3 DNA reads TGCAGCGTGGGACAGGGGGCCTATGGCTACACCTTC. Protein sequence: CSVGQGAYGYTF.

This chain uses TRBV7-2 with TRBJ2-3; D ambiguous. Trimming pared 5 bases from V and 4 bases from J, leaving 16 bases between. CDR1 SGHTA and CDR2 FQGNSA come from the germline V gene. This CDR3 comprises 15 residues. The CDR3 here is CASSLSAQVADTQYF. Written as DNA, the CDR3 is TGTGCCAGCAGCCTAAGCGCCCAGGTCGCAGATACGCAGTATTTT. The variable domain in full, completed from reference TRBV7-2 and TRBJ2-3, reads GAGVSQSPSNKVTEKGKDVELRCDPISGHTALYWYRQSLGQGLEFLIYFQGNSAPDKSGLPSDRFSAERTGGSVSTLTIQRTQQEDSAVYLCASSLSAQVADTQYFGPGTRLTVL.

J is TRBJ2-5 and V is TRBV7-8; no clear D. Trimming removed 2 bases at V and 5 bases at J, with 6 bases between. The CDR3 is 12 residues long. Germline CDR1 is SGHVS and CDR2 is FQNEAQ. The CDR3 loop is CASSLWLETQYF. The CDR3 DNA reads as TGTGCCAGCAGCTTATGGCTGGAGACCCAGTACTTC.

This clone was seen a few times. The CDR3 bases are TGTGCCAGCAGCTTAGTTGGCCCCCCAAGGGGGGAGACCCAGTACTTC. Residues: CASSLVGPPRGETQYF. The rearrangement joins TRBV7-6 to TRBJ2-5; D perhaps matches TRBD1 (6 bases). From germline, CDR1 is SGHVS and CDR2 FNYEAQ. The CDR3 has 16 amino acids. V lost 1 base and J 5 bases, leaving 17 bases between the germline ends.

Details on this clone: Possible read error: a much larger clone is one base away. This rearrangement joins TRBV6-1 to TRBJ2-7; perhaps TRBD1 as D (6 bases). The germline V gene has CDR1 MNHNS and CDR2 SASEGT. CDR3 length equals 15 residues. Trimming took off 5 bases at V and 2 bases at J, with 16 bases between the two ends. This CDR3 reads CASSPRRGGPYEQYF. The CDR3, as DNA: TGTGCCAGCAGTCCCCGTCGTGGGGGCCCCTACGAGCAGTACTTC.

V gene TRBV7-9 combines with J gene TRBJ2-1, with D hard to call. This CDR3 has 19 amino acids. Germline assignment: CDR1 SEHNR and CDR2 FQNEAQ (reference sequence). V was pared by 2 bases and J by 0 bases, with 20 bases between. For the CDR3, the DNA is TGTGCCAGCAGCTTACCCCCACACGTCCCGTTGAGCTCCTACAATGAGCAGTTCTTC. Translated, it gives CASSLPPHVPLSSYNEQFF.